The clone carrying this T cell receptor (beta chain) was detected only once. This sample was taken from a study of blood T cell repertoires in COVID-19. The germline V gene encodes CDR1 GTSNPN and CDR2 SVGIG (reference sequence). The CDR3 runs to 14 residues. After removal of 3 bases from V and 7 bases from J, the junction contained 5 bases not matched to a gene. TCRdb keeps only in-frame clones here, not all; method: immunoSEQ multiplex PCR. The repertoire includes more than 150,000 clones, approximately 90% of them detected once, and approximately 2% sits in the top ten. Individuals drawn from 20 to 25 US areas were about 18 to 90 years old.

The source is a woman aged 25 to 39 who had recovered from COVID-19. This chain uses TRBV30 with TRBJ1-6; TRBD1 aligns across 8 bases. The sample comprised PBMCs or T cells enriched from blood (not recorded which). The CDR3: CAWRAGQENSPLHF. The CDR3 DNA reads TGTGCCTGGAGAGCGGGACAGGAGAATTCACCCCTCCACTTT.